The 21 T cell receptor beta chains listed next were all sequenced from one sample in a study of blood T cell repertoires in COVID-19. TCRdb keeps only in-frame clones here, not all; method: immunoSEQ multiplex PCR. The data show 50,000 to 60,000 clones, around 81% seen once. Sequencing was done on a sample of peripheral blood. These TCRs come from a woman of 80 years or more with COVID-19, enrolled during active disease.

V is TRBV19 and J is TRBJ2-1, with a weak D call TRBD1 (6 bases). Deletions cut 3 bases from V and 9 bases from J, with 12 bases between. The CDR3 is 13 amino acids. CDR1 is LNHDA, CDR2 SQIVND, per germline (reference sequence). The CDR3 region has the DNA TGTGCCAGTAGTATTGGGGGCCCCGGTGAGCAGTTCTTC. It is translated as CASSIGGPGEQFF.

The J gene is TRBJ2-5, the V gene TRBV28; 7 bases align to TRBD1. Trimming removed 5 bases from V and 7 bases from J; junction bases left unmatched: 10. The CDR3 loop spans 14 amino acids. CDR1 is MDHEN, CDR2 SYDVKM, per germline. The CDR3 DNA sequence: TGTGCCAGCAGTATCCCCAGGGGGTTTGGGACCCAGTACTTC. Protein: CASSIPRGFGTQYF.

This chain joins TRBV5-1 and TRBJ1-4, with a weak D call TRBD1 (5 bases). The CDR3 has 15 amino acids. With 1 base removed from V and 7 bases from J, the gap between germline ends came to 14 bases. Germline V gives CDR1 SGHRS, CDR2 YFSETQ. DNA for the CDR3: TGCGCCAGCAGCTTGCAGGGCCGTCAAGGTGAAAAACTGTTTTTT. Amino acids: CASSLQGRQGEKLFF.

This clone was seen a handful of times. This rearrangement joins TRBV18 to TRBJ1-1, with 9 bases fitting TRBD1. Germline V gene data show CDR1 as KGHSH and CDR2 as LQKENI. The J segment lost 6 bases and the V segment lost 4 bases, leaving 12 bases of the junction unmatched. The CDR3 runs to 16 residues. CDR3 protein: CASSQRRPGTGSEAFF. DNA for the CDR3: TGTGCCAGCTCACAAAGACGTCCCGGGACAGGGTCTGAAGCTTTCTTT.

The rearrangement joins TRBV19 to TRBJ2-7; D call uncertain. Trimming took off 1 base at V and 0 bases at J, with 7 bases between the two ends. This CDR3 comprises 14 residues. The germline V gene encodes CDR1 LNHDA and CDR2 SQIVND (reference sequence). The CDR3 DNA follows: TGTGCCAGTAGTATAGGCTCTAGCTCCTACGAGCAGTACTTC. Residues: CASSIGSSSYEQYF.

The V call is TRBV6-6, the J call TRBJ1-1, with D possibly matching TRBD1 (5 bases). The CDR3 extends over 13 amino acids. Per germline, CDR1 MNHNY and CDR2 SVGAGI (reference sequence). The ends were cut back, 6 bases at V and 2 bases at J, with 10 bases in the middle. The CDR3 here is CASRTTENTEAFF. Written as DNA, the CDR3 is TGTGCCAGCAGGACGACAGAAAACACTGAAGCTTTCTTT.

Here the CDR3 DNA reads TGTGCCCTCCAGGGAGGTACAGATACGCAGTATTTT. Translating gives CALQGGTDTQYF. This sequence joins TRBV10-3 and TRBJ2-3, with D possibly being TRBD2 (6 bases). V was trimmed by 11 bases and J by 3 bases, leaving 12 bases between them. CDR1 is ENHRY, CDR2 SYGVKD, per germline. The CDR3 length is 12 residues.

V is TRBV2 and J is TRBJ2-4, with no clear D. V was clipped by 7 bases and J by 0 bases, with 7 bases between them. The CDR3 is 13 residues long. Per the germline V gene, CDR1 is SNHLY and CDR2 is FYNNEI. CDR3: CASNQIAKNIQYF. CDR3 DNA: TGTGCCAGCAACCAGATAGCCAAAAACATTCAGTACTTC. Combining the CDR3 with reference TRBV2 and TRBJ2-4 gives the whole variable domain EPEVTQTPSHQVTQMGQEVILRCVPISNHLYFYWYRQILGQKVEFLVSFYNNEISEKSEIFDDQFSVERPDGSNFTLKIRSTKLEDSAMYFCASNQIAKNIQYFGAGTRLSVL.

This sequence joins TRBV6-5 and TRBJ2-7; 7 bases fit TRBD1. CDR3 length: 14 amino acids. Germline CDR1 is MNHEY and CDR2 is SVGAGI. J lost 4 bases, V lost 6 bases, and 9 bases had no gene match. The CDR3 sequence: CASSGDRAPYEQYF. The CDR3 region has the DNA TGTGCCAGCAGCGGAGACAGGGCCCCATACGAGCAGTACTTC.

The V gene is TRBV19, the J gene TRBJ1-6; TRBD1 aligns across 9 bases. After removal of 4 bases from V and 7 bases from J, the junction contained 8 bases not matched to a gene. The germline gives CDR1 LNHDA, CDR2 SQIVND (reference sequence). The CDR3 runs to 16 residues. CDR3 in DNA: TGTGCCAGTAGTAATTCTATTGGACAGGGGAATTCACCCCTCCACTTT. As protein: CASSNSIGQGNSPLHF.

This sequence joins TRBV11-3 and TRBJ2-3; 7 nucleotides align to TRBD2. V was clipped by 5 bases and J by 0 bases; unmatched bases: 8. The length of the CDR3 is 16 residues. Germline V lookup: CDR1 SGHNT, CDR2 YENEEA. CDR3 protein: CASSLGVGGSTDTQYF. In nucleotides, the CDR3 is TGTGCCAGCAGCCTGGGTGTGGGGGGGAGCACAGATACGCAGTATTTT.

This chain joins TRBV18 and TRBJ1-2; 7 bases map to TRBD1. Germline CDR1 is KGHSH and CDR2 is LQKENI. The CDR3 contains 18 residues. The J segment lost 1 base and the V segment lost 0 bases, leaving 11 bases of the junction unmatched. CDR3 sequence: CASSPPNRGLGDNYGYTF. CDR3 bases: TGTGCCAGCTCACCACCGAACAGGGGTTTAGGGGATAACTATGGCTACACCTTC.

The CDR3 reads CASSLGLAGGYEQYF. Here the CDR3 DNA reads TGTGCCAGCAGCCTGGGACTAGCGGGAGGCTACGAGCAGTACTTC. This rearrangement joins TRBV6-5 to TRBJ2-7; 15 nucleotides match TRBD2. The CDR3 consists of 15 residues. V was pared by 6 bases and J by 3 bases, with 3 bases of the junction left unmatched. Per germline, CDR1 MNHEY and CDR2 SVGAGI.

CDR3 sequence reads: CATGLAGDNEQFF. DNA for the CDR3: TGTGCCACCGGACTAGCGGGAGACAATGAGCAGTTCTTC. J is TRBJ2-1 and V is TRBV19; 13 bases agree with TRBD2. The germline gives CDR1 LNHDA, CDR2 SQIVND (reference sequence). The CDR3 sequence is 13 residues long. With 10 bases clipped from V and 5 bases from J, the junction kept 2 bases outside the gene matches.

V gene TRBV25-1 combines with J gene TRBJ1-2; 7 nucleotides align to TRBD1. Per the germline V gene, CDR1 is MGHDK and CDR2 is SYGVNS. There are 13 residues in the CDR3. Losses at the gene ends were 3 bases for V and 8 bases for J; bases not matched to a gene: 6. CDR3 sequence: CASSDDRVRGYTF. The CDR3 DNA reads as TGTGCCAGCAGTGATGACAGGGTGAGAGGCTACACCTTC.

The chain has TRBV5-1 and TRBJ2-7, with 8 positions matching TRBD1. V lost 2 bases and J lost 5; bases outside the gene matches: 9. CDR1 and CDR2 (germline): SGHRS, YFSETQ. The CDR3 runs to 15 residues. The CDR3, as DNA: TGCGCCAGCAGCTTAGATGGACAGGGTACCCACGAGCAGTACTTC. It specifies CASSLDGQGTHEQYF.

V gene TRBV7-8 combines with J gene TRBJ2-3, with 12 positions matching TRBD2. V was pared by 5 bases and J by 2 bases, with 11 bases of the junction left unmatched. CDR1 and CDR2 (germline): SGHVS, FQNEAQ. This CDR3 spans 18 amino acids. CDR3 coding DNA: TGTGCCAGCAGCCTCCTAGCGGGAGGGGAGGTTTTCACAGATACGCAGTATTTT. It codes for CASSLLAGGEVFTDTQYF.

V is TRBV7-9 and J is TRBJ1-5; D is perhaps TRBD1 (6 bases). Germline V gene data show CDR1 as SEHNR and CDR2 as FQNEAQ (reference sequence). V lost 4 bases and J 4 bases, leaving 8 bases between the germline ends. The CDR3 length is 13 residues. This chain's CDR3 is CASSYTGNQPQHF. As DNA, the CDR3 is TGTGCCAGCAGCTACACAGGGAATCAGCCCCAGCATTTT. Using reference TRBV7-9 and TRBJ1-5 for the parts outside the CDR3, the full variable domain is DTGVSQNPRHKITKRGQNVTFRCDPISEHNRLYWYRQTLGQGPEFLTYFQNEAQLEKSRLLSDRFSAERPKGSFSTLEIQRTEQGDSAMYLCASSYTGNQPQHFGDGTRLSIL.

The CDR3 DNA sequence: TGTGCCAGCAGCGCCAGACAGGCCAGCTCCTACAATGAGCAGTTCTTC. Translating it yields CASSARQASSYNEQFF. This chain uses TRBV11-3 with TRBJ2-1; D might be TRBD1 (6 bases). Germline V gives CDR1 SGHNT, CDR2 YENEEA. This CDR3 is built from 16 residues. The V end was cut by 5 bases, the J end by 0 bases, with 14 bases between.

The CDR3, as DNA: TGTGCCAGCACCTCGAGCTCAGGGGGCTCCTATAATTCACCCCTCCACTTT. Amino acid sequence: CASTSSSGGSYNSPLHF. The V gene is TRBV27, the J gene TRBJ1-6, with 7 bases lining up with TRBD1. The germline V gene encodes CDR1 MNHEY and CDR2 SMNVEV (reference sequence). CDR3 size: 17 residues. V lost 7 bases and J lost 0; bases outside the gene matches: 9.

The chain recombines TRBV29-1 with TRBJ2-7, with 7 bases identical to TRBD1. This CDR3 spans 12 amino acids. With V trimmed by 6 bases and J by 3 bases, 5 bases remained unmatched. Germline V CDR1 and CDR2: SQVTM, ANQGSEA. The CDR3 spells CSVRDRLYEQYF. The DNA for the CDR3 is TGCAGCGTCCGGGACAGACTCTACGAGCAGTACTTC.